Presented here are 29 T cell receptor beta chains from one specimen sequenced in a study of immune evolution from preneoplasia to lung adenocarcinoma (dated by TCRdb to the early 2020s). Preparation of the library involved the immunoSEQ multiplex PCR assay. TCRdb took this table from immuneACCESS and kept in-frame rearrangements with V and J called. Such tables lack part of the clones; where checked against another copy, unresolved V genes explain under half of the gap, and the rest is unexplained. In this sample the table shows about 7,900 clones, roughly 84% of which occur a single time. Around 3% of the sample is taken by the ten largest. The material sequenced was FFPE minimally invasive lung adenocarcinoma tissue. What the cell subset or site label conveys for this sample: micro-invasive lung adenocarcinoma (MIA). The receptors stem from a person aged 70 to 80 with lung adenocarcinoma.

This clone was picked up one time. DNA of the CDR3: TGTGCCAGCAGCACCGGCTCCCCTTGGACAGGGACTCCTACGATTGAGCAGTACTTC. Amino acid sequence: CASSTGSPWTGTPTIEQYF. The V gene is TRBV28, the J gene TRBJ2-7, with 8 bases lining up with TRBD1. CDR3 length: 19 amino acids. Germline V gene data show CDR1 as MDHEN and CDR2 as SYDVKM. Trimming at V came to 6 bases and at J to 7 bases, leaving 26 bases not matched to a gene.

The V gene is TRBV7-9, the J gene TRBJ1-4; possibly TRBD1 for D (5 bases). Trimming stripped 5 bases from V and 12 bases from J, with 10 bases between. Germline V gene sequence: CDR1 SEHNR, CDR2 FQNEAQ (reference sequence). CDR3 length: 11 amino acids. Here the CDR3 DNA reads TGTGCCAGCAGCGTCGACAGCGAACTGTTTTTT. This sequence encodes CASSVDSELFF.

This clone is a singleton in its sample. The V call is TRBV18, the J call TRBJ2-6; 7 nucleotides match TRBD1. The V and J ends lost 3 bases and 0 bases, in that order; junction bases with no gene match: 11. This CDR3 comprises 19 residues. Looked up from germline, CDR1 is KGHSH and CDR2 is LQKENI. The CDR3 loop is CASSPYSGQASSGANVLTF. CDR3 DNA: TGTGCCAGCTCACCCTACTCTGGACAGGCCAGCTCTGGGGCCAACGTCCTGACTTTC.

The chain carries TRBV7-8 and TRBJ1-4, with a possible D match to TRBD1 (5 bases). The CDR3 is 16 amino acids. From germline, CDR1 is SGHVS and CDR2 FQNEAQ. Deletions cut 0 bases from V and 7 bases from J, with 15 bases between. The DNA for the CDR3 is TGTGCCAGCAGCTTAGCGCGTGGCCCCGGGGGTGAAAAACTGTTTTTT. As protein: CASSLARGPGGEKLFF.

Here the CDR3 DNA reads TGTGCCAGCAGCTCGATTTTTTCTGGGGCCAACGTCCTGACTTTC. Its protein product is CASSSIFSGANVLTF. This chain joins TRBV7-6 and TRBJ2-6; D is undetermined. Trimming took 4 bases from V and 1 from J, leaving 8 bases between them. Per germline, CDR1 SGHVS and CDR2 FNYEAQ. The CDR3 consists of 15 residues. Variable domain in full (rest from reference TRBV7-6 and TRBJ2-6): GAGVSQSPRYKVTKRGQDVALRCDPISGHVSLYWYRQALGQGPEFLTYFNYEAQQDKSGLPNDRFSAERPEGSISTLTIQRTEQRDSAMYRCASSSIFSGANVLTFGAGSRLTVL.

This rearrangement joins TRBV7-7 to TRBJ2-2; D gene uncertain. Trimming took 2 bases from V and 2 from J, leaving 9 bases between them. This CDR3 is 15 amino acids long. Germline V CDR1 and CDR2: SSHAT, FNYEAQ (reference sequence). This CDR3 reads CASSLLGRNTGELFF. The CDR3 DNA follows: TGTGCCAGCAGCTTACTTGGCAGAAACACCGGGGAGCTGTTTTTT.

The chain links TRBV19 to TRBJ2-1; 13 bases are a match to TRBD2. The CDR3 covers 16 residues. The J segment lost 5 bases and the V segment lost 3 bases, leaving 4 bases of the junction unmatched. Per the germline V gene, CDR1 is LNHDA and CDR2 is SQIVND (reference sequence). CDR3: CASSMWGLAGNNEQFF. The CDR3 DNA sequence: TGTGCCAGTAGTATGTGGGGACTAGCGGGGAACAATGAGCAGTTCTTC.

The rearrangement links TRBV7-2 to TRBJ1-6, with no clear D. CDR1 and CDR2 from the germline V gene are SGHTA and FQGNSA. There are 14 residues in the CDR3. V was pared by 5 bases and J by 10 bases, with 15 bases between. For the CDR3, the DNA is TGTGCCAGCAGCCAACTATTCGCTAAATCACCCCTCCACTTT. This encodes CASSQLFAKSPLHF.

The chain uses TRBV7-2 and TRBJ1-2, with TRBD1 identical over 10 bases. Trimming took 2 bases from V and 3 from J; bases not matched to a gene: 6. Germline-derived CDR1 and CDR2 are SGHTA and FQGNSA. The CDR3 loop spans 16 amino acids. The CDR3 sequence: CASSLKAGQGYYGYTF. In DNA, the CDR3 is TGTGCCAGCAGCTTAAAGGCGGGACAGGGGTACTATGGCTACACCTTC.

V is TRBV6-5 and J is TRBJ2-7; 7 bases match TRBD1. In germline, CDR1 is MNHEY, CDR2 SVGAGI. The V and J ends lost 5 bases and 9 bases, in that order; junction bases with no gene match: 7. The CDR3 has 12 residues. The DNA for the CDR3 is TGTGCCAGCAGTAAGGGGGCGAGGGCGCAGTACTTC. The encoded protein is CASSKGARAQYF.

This chain joins TRBV5-4 and TRBJ1-1; TRBD1 is a possible D gene (5 bases). Germline V CDR1 and CDR2: SGHNT, YYREEE (reference sequence). The CDR3 spans 16 residues. With 6 bases removed from V and 0 bases from J, the gap between germline ends came to 18 bases. CDR3 sequence reads: CASTTGLRTMNTEAFF. CDR3 sequence (DNA): TGTGCCAGCACCACGGGACTCAGGACCATGAACACTGAAGCTTTCTTT.

The V call is TRBV5-1, the J call TRBJ2-3; 13 bases map to TRBD2. CDR1 SGHRS and CDR2 YFSETQ come from the germline V gene. The CDR3 is made up of 16 amino acids. Trimming removed 3 bases from V and 2 bases from J; junction bases left unmatched: 3. CDR3 protein: CASSSGLAGDTDTQYF. As DNA, the CDR3 is TGCGCCAGCAGCTCCGGACTAGCGGGAGACACAGATACGCAGTATTTT. Combining the CDR3 with reference TRBV5-1 and TRBJ2-3 gives the whole variable domain KAGVTQTPRYLIKTRGQQVTLSCSPISGHRSVSWYQQTPGQGLQFLFEYFSETQRNKGNFPGRFSGRQFSNSRSEMNVSTLELGDSALYLCASSSGLAGDTDTQYFGPGTRLTVL.

V is TRBV30 and J is TRBJ2-2; weak D call: TRBD1 (5 bases). Germline CDR1 is GTSNPN and CDR2 is SVGIG (reference sequence). The CDR3 runs to 13 residues. V dropped 2 bases and J dropped 6 bases, with 10 bases sitting between them. DNA for the CDR3: TGTGCCTGGAGTATGTCAGGGTCCGGGGAGCTGTTTTTT. As protein: CAWSMSGSGELFF.

DNA of the CDR3: TGCGCCAGCAGTGAGGACAGGGGAAACACCATATATTTT. It specifies CASSEDRGNTIYF. The chain uses TRBV10-2 and TRBJ1-3; D is perhaps TRBD1 (6 bases). Germline loops: CDR1 WSHSY, CDR2 SAAADI. V gave up 2 bases and J gave up 4 bases, with 6 bases separating them. This CDR3 is built from 13 residues.

This chain connects TRBV2 to TRBJ1-2; maybe TRBD1 (6 bases). V was clipped by 4 bases and J by 1 base, with 13 bases between them. The CDR3 runs 15 residues. Germline V gene lookup returns CDR1 SNHLY and CDR2 FYNNEI. The DNA for the CDR3 is TGTGCCAGCAGTGTGAGTTACAGGGTTAACTATGGCTACACCTTC. Its translation is CASSVSYRVNYGYTF.

The sample holds a few counts of this clone. V is TRBV7-8 and J is TRBJ2-3; 8 bases line up with TRBD1. V was clipped by 5 bases and J by 5 bases; unmatched bases: 6. The V gene's germline CDR1 is SGHVS and CDR2 FQNEAQ. The CDR3 consists of 14 residues. The CDR3 DNA reads as TGTGCCAGCAGCAACCGGGACAGGTTAGATACGCAGTATTTT. It encodes CASSNRDRLDTQYF.

The chain combines TRBV7-2 with TRBJ2-3; 12 positions agree with TRBD2. The CDR3 loop spans 15 amino acids. Trimming took 5 bases from V and 7 from J; bases not matched to a gene: 7. The V gene's germline CDR1 is SGHTA and CDR2 FQGNSA. CDR3 sequence reads: CASSPLTSGRHTQYF. The CDR3 DNA follows: TGTGCCAGCAGCCCCCTGACTAGCGGGAGACATACGCAGTATTTT.

The chain is built from TRBV4-1 and TRBJ1-3; D not resolved. V was clipped by 1 base and J by 4 bases, with 11 bases between them. The CDR3 length is 15 residues. Germline lookup yields CDR1 MGHRA and CDR2 YSYEKL. Written as DNA, the CDR3 is TGCGCCAGCAGCCAAGCAACAAGTCCCGGAAACACCATATATTTT. It yields the protein CASSQATSPGNTIYF.

The sample holds a few counts of this clone. The chain couples TRBV7-9 to TRBJ2-1; 11 positions match TRBD2. This CDR3 contains 15 residues. V was clipped by 5 bases and J by 6 bases; unmatched bases: 6. CDR1 SEHNR and CDR2 FQNEAQ come from the germline V gene (reference sequence). CDR3 nucleotides: TGTGCCAGCAGCCGTATAGCGGGAGGGCGCAATGAGCAGTTCTTC. Amino acids: CASSRIAGGRNEQFF.

The chain is built from TRBV15 and TRBJ1-6, with D maybe TRBD1 (5 bases). V gave up 0 bases and J gave up 3 bases, with 6 bases separating them. This CDR3 is built from 15 residues. Germline CDR1 LNHNV, CDR2 YYDKDF (reference sequence). CDR3 DNA: TGTGCCACCAGCAGAGAGACAGTCTATAATTCACCCCTCCACTTT. It is translated as CATSRETVYNSPLHF.

J is TRBJ2-2 and V is TRBV7-2, with a weak D call TRBD1 (6 bases). The V and J ends lost 5 bases and 5 bases respectively, with 18 bases between them. Per germline, CDR1 SGHTA and CDR2 FQGNSA. The CDR3 has 16 residues. The CDR3 nucleotides read TGTGCCAGCAGCCCCCAACTGGGACAACCGACCGGGGAGCTGTTTTTT. Its translation is CASSPQLGQPTGELFF.

The CDR3 loop reads CASSQNGATDTQYF. The CDR3, as DNA: TGTGCCAGCAGTCAAAACGGGGCGACAGATACGCAGTATTTT. The V call is TRBV7-3, the J call TRBJ2-3; D possibly matches TRBD1 or TRBD2 (5 bases each). V gave up 6 bases and J gave up 3 bases, with 13 bases separating them. The CDR3 spans 14 residues. From germline, CDR1 is SGHTA and CDR2 FQGTGA.

The rearrangement joins TRBV7-6 to TRBJ1-2, with 8 nucleotides matching TRBD1. The V segment lost 5 bases and the J segment 6 bases; nucleotides outside the gene matches: 11. CDR3 length: 15 residues. Germline V gene lookup returns CDR1 SGHVS and CDR2 FNYEAQ. CDR3 in amino acids: CASSRSPGGADGYTF. The CDR3 DNA sequence: TGTGCCAGCAGCCGCTCTCCAGGGGGCGCGGATGGCTACACCTTC.

Sample share makes this clone large. The genes are TRBV2 and TRBJ2-7; TRBD1 aligns across 7 bases. In germline, CDR1 is SNHLY, CDR2 FYNNEI. Losses at the gene ends were 9 bases for V and 0 bases for J; bases not matched to a gene: 11. The CDR3 runs to 15 residues. The DNA of the CDR3 is TGTGCCAGTCTCGAACAGGGGCACCCCTCCTACGAGCAGTACTTC. Its translation: CASLEQGHPSYEQYF. Drawing the rest from reference TRBV2 and TRBJ2-7, the complete variable domain is EPEVTQTPSHQVTQMGQEVILRCVPISNHLYFYWYRQILGQKVEFLVSFYNNEISEKSEIFDDQFSVERPDGSNFTLKIRSTKLEDSAMYFCASLEQGHPSYEQYFGPGTRLTVT.

This clone was recorded a few times. The V and J genes are TRBV29-1 and TRBJ1-1; D uncertain. V was trimmed by 4 bases and J by 3 bases, leaving 3 bases between them. The CDR3 length is 10 residues. Germline V CDR1 and CDR2: SQVTM, ANQGSEA. CDR3 coding DNA: TGCAGCGTTGGGGACACTGAAGCTTTCTTT. Translating it yields CSVGDTEAFF.

CDR3 protein: CAWSVQLRSEQYF. CDR3 in DNA: TGTGCCTGGAGTGTACAACTGAGGAGCGAGCAGTACTTC. The chain recombines TRBV30 with TRBJ2-7; the D is unclear. The ends were cut back, 0 bases at V and 6 bases at J, with 12 bases in the middle. The CDR3 is made up of 13 amino acids. CDR1 and CDR2 from the germline V gene are GTSNPN and SVGIG (reference sequence).

This rearrangement joins TRBV5-4 to TRBJ2-5; D is possibly TRBD1 (6 bases). Germline values: CDR1 SGHNT, CDR2 YYREEE (reference sequence). CDR3 length: 15 amino acids. Between the trimmed V and J ends, which lost 5 bases and 4 bases, there was a span of 18 bases. DNA of the CDR3: TGTGCCAGCAGTTGGGGGCAGGGGCAAGGAGAGACCCAGTACTTC. Amino acid sequence: CASSWGQGQGETQYF.

V and J are TRBV9 and TRBJ2-5; TRBD2 might be the D (6 bases). The CDR3 totals 14 residues. Trimming removed 0 bases at V and 3 bases at J, with 9 bases between. In germline, CDR1 is SGDLS, CDR2 YYNGEE. The CDR3 protein is CASSVELAEETQYF. The DNA for the CDR3 is TGTGCCAGCAGCGTAGAGTTAGCGGAAGAGACCCAGTACTTC.

V is TRBV7-2 and J is TRBJ2-3; D ambiguous. CDR1 and CDR2 (germline): SGHTA, FQGNSA. V was cut by 4 bases and J by 0 bases, with 8 bases left in between. The CDR3 covers 14 residues. The CDR3 reads CASSSTSSTDTQYF. DNA of the CDR3: TGTGCCAGCAGCTCAACGTCTAGCACAGATACGCAGTATTTT.